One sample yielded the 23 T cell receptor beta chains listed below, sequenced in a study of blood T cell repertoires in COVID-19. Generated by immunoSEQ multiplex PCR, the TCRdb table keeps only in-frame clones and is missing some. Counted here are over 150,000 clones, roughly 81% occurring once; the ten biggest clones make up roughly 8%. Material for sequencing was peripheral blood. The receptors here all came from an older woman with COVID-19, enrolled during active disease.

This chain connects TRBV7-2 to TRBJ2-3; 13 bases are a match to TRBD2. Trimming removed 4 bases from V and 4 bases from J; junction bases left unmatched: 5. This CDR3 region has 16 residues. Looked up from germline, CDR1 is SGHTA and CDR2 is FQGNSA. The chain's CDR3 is CASSSRTSGRPDTQYF. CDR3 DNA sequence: TGTGCCAGCAGCTCCCGGACTAGCGGGAGACCAGATACGCAGTATTTT.

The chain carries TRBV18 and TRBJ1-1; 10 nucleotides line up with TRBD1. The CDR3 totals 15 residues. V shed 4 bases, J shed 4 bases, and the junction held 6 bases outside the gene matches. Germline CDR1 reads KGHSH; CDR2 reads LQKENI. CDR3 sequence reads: CASSLSTGGGTEAFF. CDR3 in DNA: TGTGCCAGCTCACTCTCGACAGGGGGCGGCACTGAAGCTTTCTTT.

For the CDR3, the DNA is TGTGCCAGTAGTGTGGGACAGGCGATGGGGACCCAGTACTTC. Protein product: CASSVGQAMGTQYF. The rearrangement links TRBV19 to TRBJ2-5, with TRBD1 matching over 8 bases. V lost 5 bases to trimming and J lost 7 bases; unmatched junction nucleotides: 9. Germline loops: CDR1 LNHDA, CDR2 SQIVND (reference sequence). This CDR3 has 14 amino acids.

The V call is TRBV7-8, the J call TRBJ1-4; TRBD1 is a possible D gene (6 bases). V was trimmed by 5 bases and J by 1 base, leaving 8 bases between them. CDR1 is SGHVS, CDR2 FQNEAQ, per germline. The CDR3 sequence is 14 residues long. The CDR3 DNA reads TGTGCCAGCAGCCTACAGGGAACTAATGAAAAACTGTTTTTT. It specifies CASSLQGTNEKLFF.

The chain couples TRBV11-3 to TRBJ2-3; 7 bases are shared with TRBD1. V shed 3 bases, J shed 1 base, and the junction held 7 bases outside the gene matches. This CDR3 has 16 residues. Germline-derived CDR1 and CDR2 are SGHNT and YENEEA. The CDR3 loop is CASSFHFGTGTDTQYF. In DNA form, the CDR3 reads TGTGCCAGCAGCTTTCATTTCGGGACAGGCACAGATACGCAGTATTTT.

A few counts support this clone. CDR3 sequence: CATRQVLTSNTEAFF. For the CDR3, the DNA is TGTGCCACAAGACAGGTTCTCACCTCGAACACTGAAGCTTTCTTT. This chain uses TRBV19 with TRBJ1-1; possibly TRBD1 for D (6 bases). This CDR3 has 15 residues. V lost 10 bases, J lost 1 base, and 19 bases lay in between. The germline gives CDR1 LNHDA, CDR2 SQIVND (reference sequence).

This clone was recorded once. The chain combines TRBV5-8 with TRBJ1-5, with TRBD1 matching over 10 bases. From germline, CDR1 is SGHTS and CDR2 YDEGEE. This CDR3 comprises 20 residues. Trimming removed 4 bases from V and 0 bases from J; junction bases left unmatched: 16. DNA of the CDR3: TGTGCCAGCAGCCTCATGAGGACAGGGGGACGGATGTATAGCAATCAGCCCCAGCATTTT. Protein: CASSLMRTGGRMYSNQPQHF.

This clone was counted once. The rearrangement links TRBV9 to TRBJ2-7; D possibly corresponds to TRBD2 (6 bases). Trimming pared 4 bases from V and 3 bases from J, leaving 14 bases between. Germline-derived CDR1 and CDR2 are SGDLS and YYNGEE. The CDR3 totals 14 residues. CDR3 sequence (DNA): TGTGCCAGCAGCTTCGGGACTGCAGACTACGAGCAGTACTTC. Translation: CASSFGTADYEQYF.

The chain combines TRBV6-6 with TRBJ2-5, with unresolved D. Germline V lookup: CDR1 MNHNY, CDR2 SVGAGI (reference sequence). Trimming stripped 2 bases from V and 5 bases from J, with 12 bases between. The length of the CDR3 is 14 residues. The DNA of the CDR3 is TGTGCCAGCAGTTACCGGCAGGTTGGGGAGACCCAGTACTTC. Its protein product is CASSYRQVGETQYF.

Here the CDR3 DNA reads TGCGCCAGCAGCAAGACACTCTTGAAGAACACCGGGGAGCTGTTTTTT. It encodes CASSKTLLKNTGELFF. The chain recombines TRBV5-1 with TRBJ2-2; D remains ambiguous. V was trimmed by 4 bases and J by 1 base, leaving 14 bases between them. The CDR3 extends over 16 amino acids. The germline V gene has CDR1 SGHRS and CDR2 YFSETQ. The whole variable domain, filled in from reference TRBV5-1 and TRBJ2-2, reads KAGVTQTPRYLIKTRGQQVTLSCSPISGHRSVSWYQQTPGQGLQFLFEYFSETQRNKGNFPGRFSGRQFSNSRSEMNVSTLELGDSALYLCASSKTLLKNTGELFFGEGSRLTVL.

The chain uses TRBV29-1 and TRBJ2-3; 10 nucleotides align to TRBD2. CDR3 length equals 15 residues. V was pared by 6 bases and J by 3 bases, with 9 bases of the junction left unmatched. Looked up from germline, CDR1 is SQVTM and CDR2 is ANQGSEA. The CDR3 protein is CSVGNLAGATDTQYF. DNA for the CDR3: TGCAGCGTCGGGAATCTAGCGGGAGCTACAGATACGCAGTATTTT.

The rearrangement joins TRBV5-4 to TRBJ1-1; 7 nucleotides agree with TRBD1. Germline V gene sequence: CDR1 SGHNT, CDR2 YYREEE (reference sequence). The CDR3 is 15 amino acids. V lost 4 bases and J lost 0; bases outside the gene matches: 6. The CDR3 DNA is TGTGCCAGCAGCCCCCCACAGGGGATGAACACTGAAGCTTTCTTT. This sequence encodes CASSPPQGMNTEAFF.

The CDR3 loop reads CATSTQDSGTYEQYF. The CDR3 bases are TGTGCCACCAGCACCCAAGATAGCGGAACCTACGAGCAGTACTTC. The chain links TRBV15 to TRBJ2-7, with a possible D match to TRBD2 (6 bases). The germline V gene has CDR1 LNHNV and CDR2 YYDKDF (reference sequence). The length of the CDR3 is 15 residues. The V and J ends lost 4 bases and 2 bases respectively, with 15 bases between them.

This chain's CDR3 is CASSGVFAGWANNQPQHF. CDR3 bases: TGTGCCAGCAGTGGCGTTTTCGCAGGGTGGGCGAATAATCAGCCCCAGCATTTT. This chain joins TRBV2 and TRBJ1-5; the D gene is possibly TRBD1 (5 bases). Per the germline V gene, CDR1 is SNHLY and CDR2 is FYNNEI. The CDR3 extends over 18 amino acids. Trimming left V 4 bases short and J 4 bases short, with 23 bases between. The variable domain in full, with the rest retrieved from reference TRBV2 and TRBJ1-5, is EPEVTQTPSHQVTQMGQEVILRCVPISNHLYFYWYRQILGQKVEFLVSFYNNEISEKSEIFDDQFSVERPDGSNFTLKIRSTKLEDSAMYFCASSGVFAGWANNQPQHFGDGTRLSIL.

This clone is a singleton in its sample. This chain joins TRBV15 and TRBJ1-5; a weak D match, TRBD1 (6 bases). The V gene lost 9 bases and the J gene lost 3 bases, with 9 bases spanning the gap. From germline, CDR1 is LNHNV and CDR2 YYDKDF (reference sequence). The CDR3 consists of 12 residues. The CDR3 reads CATQGVNQPQHF. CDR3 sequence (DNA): TGTGCCACACAGGGAGTCAATCAGCCCCAGCATTTT.

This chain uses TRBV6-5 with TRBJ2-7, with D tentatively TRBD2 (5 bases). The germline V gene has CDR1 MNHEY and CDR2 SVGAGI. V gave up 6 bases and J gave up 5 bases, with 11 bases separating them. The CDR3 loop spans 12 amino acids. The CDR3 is CASRRDWDEQYV. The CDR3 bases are TGTGCCAGCAGGAGGGATTGGGACGAGCAGTACGTC.

CDR3 protein: CASSLRWADSPLHF. CDR3 coding DNA: TGTGCCAGCAGCTTACGCTGGGCAGATTCACCCCTCCACTTT. The chain has TRBV7-2 and TRBJ1-6; D call uncertain. V lost 2 bases and J 8 bases, leaving 10 bases between the germline ends. CDR1 is SGHTA, CDR2 FQGNSA, per germline. The CDR3 sequence is 14 residues long.

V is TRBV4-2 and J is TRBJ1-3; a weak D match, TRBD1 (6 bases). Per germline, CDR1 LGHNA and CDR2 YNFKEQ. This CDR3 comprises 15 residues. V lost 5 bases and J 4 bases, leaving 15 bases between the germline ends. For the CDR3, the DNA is TGTGCCAGCAGCTTCGAGGGGGGGAAAGGAAACACCATATATTTT. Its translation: CASSFEGGKGNTIYF.

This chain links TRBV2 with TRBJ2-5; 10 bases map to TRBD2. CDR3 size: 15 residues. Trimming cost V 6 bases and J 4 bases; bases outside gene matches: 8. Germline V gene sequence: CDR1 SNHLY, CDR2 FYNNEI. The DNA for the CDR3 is TGTGCCAGCAGGGAACTTTGGACTAGCGGAGAGACCCAGTACTTC. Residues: CASRELWTSGETQYF.

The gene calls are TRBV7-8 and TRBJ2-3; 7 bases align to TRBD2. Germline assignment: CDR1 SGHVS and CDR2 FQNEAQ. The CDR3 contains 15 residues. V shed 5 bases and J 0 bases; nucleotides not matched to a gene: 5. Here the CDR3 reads CASSDLAVSTDTQYF. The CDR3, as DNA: TGTGCCAGCAGCGATCTAGCGGTTAGCACAGATACGCAGTATTTT. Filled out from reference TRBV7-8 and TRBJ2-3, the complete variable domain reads GAGVSQSPRYKVAKRGQDVALRCDPISGHVSLFWYQQALGQGPEFLTYFQNEAQLDKSGLPSDRFFAERPEGSVSTLKIQRTQQEDSAVYLCASSDLAVSTDTQYFGPGTRLTVL.

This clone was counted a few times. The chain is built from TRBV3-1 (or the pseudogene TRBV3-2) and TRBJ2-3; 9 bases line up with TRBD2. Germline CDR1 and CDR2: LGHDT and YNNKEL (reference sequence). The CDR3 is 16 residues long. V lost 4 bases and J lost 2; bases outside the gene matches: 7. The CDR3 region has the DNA TGTGCCAGCAGCCGGGCGGGAGGGCTCACCACAGATACGCAGTATTTT. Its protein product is CASSRAGGLTTDTQYF.

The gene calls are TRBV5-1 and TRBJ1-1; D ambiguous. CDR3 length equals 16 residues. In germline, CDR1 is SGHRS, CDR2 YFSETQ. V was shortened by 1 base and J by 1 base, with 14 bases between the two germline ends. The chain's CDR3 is CASSLTDFKRNTEAFF. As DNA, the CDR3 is TGCGCCAGCAGCTTGACAGATTTTAAAAGGAACACTGAAGCTTTCTTT.

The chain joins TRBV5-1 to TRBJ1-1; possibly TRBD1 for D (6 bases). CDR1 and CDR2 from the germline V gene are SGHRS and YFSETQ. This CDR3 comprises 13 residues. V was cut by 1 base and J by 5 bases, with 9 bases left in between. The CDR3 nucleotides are TGCGCCAGCAGCTTGACAGGGTATACTGAAGCTTTCTTT. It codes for CASSLTGYTEAFF.